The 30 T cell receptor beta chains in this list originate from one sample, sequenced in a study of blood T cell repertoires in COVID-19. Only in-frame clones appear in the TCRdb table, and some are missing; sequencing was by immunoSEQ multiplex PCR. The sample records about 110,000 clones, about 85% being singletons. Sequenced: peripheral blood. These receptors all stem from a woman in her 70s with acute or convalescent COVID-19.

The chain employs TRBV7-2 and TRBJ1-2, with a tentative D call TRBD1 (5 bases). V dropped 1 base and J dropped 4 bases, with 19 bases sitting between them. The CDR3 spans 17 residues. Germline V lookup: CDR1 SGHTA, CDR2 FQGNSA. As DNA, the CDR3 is TGTGCCAGCAGCTTAGTCCCGGGGGGACCGCCTGCCTATGGCTACACCTTC. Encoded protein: CASSLVPGGPPAYGYTF.

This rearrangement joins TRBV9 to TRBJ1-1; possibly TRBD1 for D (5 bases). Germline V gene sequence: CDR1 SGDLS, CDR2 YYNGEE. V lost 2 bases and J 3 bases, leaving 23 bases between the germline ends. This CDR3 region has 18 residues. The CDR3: CASSVEPGHPFRDTEAFF. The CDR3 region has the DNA TGTGCCAGCAGCGTCGAACCTGGACACCCCTTTAGGGACACTGAAGCTTTCTTT.

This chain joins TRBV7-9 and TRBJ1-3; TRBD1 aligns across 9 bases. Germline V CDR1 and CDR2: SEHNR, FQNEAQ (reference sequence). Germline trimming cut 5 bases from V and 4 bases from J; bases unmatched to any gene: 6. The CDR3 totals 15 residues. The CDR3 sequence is CASSVRDREGNTIYF. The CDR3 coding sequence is TGTGCCAGCAGCGTCCGGGACAGGGAAGGAAACACCATATATTTT.

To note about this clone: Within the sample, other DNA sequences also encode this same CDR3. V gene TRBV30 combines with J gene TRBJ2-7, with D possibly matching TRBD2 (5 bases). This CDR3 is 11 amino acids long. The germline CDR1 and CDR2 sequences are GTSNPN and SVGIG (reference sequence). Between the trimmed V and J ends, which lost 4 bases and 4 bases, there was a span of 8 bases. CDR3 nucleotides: TGTGCCTGGACCTCGGGGTACGAGCAGTACTTC. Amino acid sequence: CAWTSGYEQYF.

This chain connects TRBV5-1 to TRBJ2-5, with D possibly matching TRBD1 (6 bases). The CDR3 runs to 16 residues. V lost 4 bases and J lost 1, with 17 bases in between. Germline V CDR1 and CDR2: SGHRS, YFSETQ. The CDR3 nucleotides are TGCGCCAGCAGCCCCTGGACAGCGGCCACCCAAGAGACCCAGTACTTC. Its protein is CASSPWTAATQETQYF.

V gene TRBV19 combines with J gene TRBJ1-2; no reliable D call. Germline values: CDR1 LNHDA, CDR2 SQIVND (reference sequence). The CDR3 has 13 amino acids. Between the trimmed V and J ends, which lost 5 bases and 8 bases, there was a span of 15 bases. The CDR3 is CASSLADYQGYTF. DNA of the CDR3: TGTGCCAGTAGTTTGGCGGACTACCAAGGCTACACCTTC.

The CDR3 DNA is TGCGCCAGCAGCGGCAGGCGGGACACTGAAGCTTTCTTT. Translating gives CASSGRRDTEAFF. V gene TRBV5-1 combines with J gene TRBJ1-1; D gene unclear. V was clipped by 4 bases and J by 3 bases, with 10 bases between them. The CDR3 has 13 residues. Germline V lookup: CDR1 SGHRS, CDR2 YFSETQ.

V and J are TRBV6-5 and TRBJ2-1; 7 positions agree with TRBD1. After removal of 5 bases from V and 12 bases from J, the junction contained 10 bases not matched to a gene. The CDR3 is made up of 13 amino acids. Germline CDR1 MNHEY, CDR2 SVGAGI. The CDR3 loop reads CASSPRQGSVQFF. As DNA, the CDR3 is TGTGCCAGCAGTCCGCGACAGGGTTCTGTGCAGTTCTTC.

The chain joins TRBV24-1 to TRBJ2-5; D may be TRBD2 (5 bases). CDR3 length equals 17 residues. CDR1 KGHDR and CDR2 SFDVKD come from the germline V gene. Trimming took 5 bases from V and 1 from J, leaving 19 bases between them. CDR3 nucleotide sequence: TGTGCCACCAGTGTACCTAAACCGGGGAGTTTCCAAGAGACCCAGTACTTC. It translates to CATSVPKPGSFQETQYF.

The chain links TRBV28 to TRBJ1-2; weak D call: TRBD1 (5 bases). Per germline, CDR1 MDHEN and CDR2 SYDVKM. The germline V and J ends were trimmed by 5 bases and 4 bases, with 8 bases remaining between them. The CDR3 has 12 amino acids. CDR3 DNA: TGTGCCAGCAGTCCCGACAGCTATGGCTACACCTTC. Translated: CASSPDSYGYTF.

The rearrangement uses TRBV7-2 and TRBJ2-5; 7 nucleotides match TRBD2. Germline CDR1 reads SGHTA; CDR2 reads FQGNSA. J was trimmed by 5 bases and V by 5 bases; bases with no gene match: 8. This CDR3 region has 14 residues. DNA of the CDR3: TGTGCCAGCAGCCCGGGGGGACGGGGTGAGACCCAGTACTTC. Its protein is CASSPGGRGETQYF.

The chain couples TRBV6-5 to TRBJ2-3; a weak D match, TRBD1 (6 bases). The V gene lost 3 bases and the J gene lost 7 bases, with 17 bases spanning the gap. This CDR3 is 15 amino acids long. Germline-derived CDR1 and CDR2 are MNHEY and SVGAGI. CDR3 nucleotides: TGTGCCAGCAGTTATCTCCAGGGGACGAGAAATACGCAGTATTTT. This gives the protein CASSYLQGTRNTQYF.

CDR3 loop: CASQARQTNEKLFF. In DNA form, the CDR3 reads TGTGCCAGCCAGGCCAGGCAAACTAATGAAAAACTGTTTTTT. The V and J genes are TRBV19 and TRBJ1-4; D gene uncertain. The CDR3 is 14 amino acids. The germline V gene has CDR1 LNHDA and CDR2 SQIVND (reference sequence). V lost 9 bases to trimming and J lost 1 base, with 12 bases between them.

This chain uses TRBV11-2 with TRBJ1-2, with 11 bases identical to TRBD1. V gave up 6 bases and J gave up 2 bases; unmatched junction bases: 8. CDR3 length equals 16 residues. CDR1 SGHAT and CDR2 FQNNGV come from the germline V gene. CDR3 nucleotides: TGTGCCAGCAGGGAGACCGGGACAGGGGGGAACTATGGCTACACCTTC. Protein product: CASRETGTGGNYGYTF.

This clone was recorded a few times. The CDR3 nucleotides are TGTGCCAGCAGCTTAGACTTCGGGGGGCCCCAGCATTTT. This sequence encodes CASSLDFGGPQHF. V and J are TRBV7-2 and TRBJ1-5; possible D gene TRBD1, 5 bases. CDR3 size: 13 residues. Germline loops: CDR1 SGHTA, CDR2 FQGNSA. V was cut by 1 base and J by 9 bases, with 10 bases left in between.

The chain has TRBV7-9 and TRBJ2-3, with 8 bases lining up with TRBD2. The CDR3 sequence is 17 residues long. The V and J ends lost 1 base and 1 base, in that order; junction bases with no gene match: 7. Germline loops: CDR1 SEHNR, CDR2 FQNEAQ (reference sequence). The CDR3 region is CASSLGTAGGGTDTQYF. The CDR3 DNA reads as TGTGCCAGCAGCTTAGGTACCGCGGGAGGAGGCACAGATACGCAGTATTTT.

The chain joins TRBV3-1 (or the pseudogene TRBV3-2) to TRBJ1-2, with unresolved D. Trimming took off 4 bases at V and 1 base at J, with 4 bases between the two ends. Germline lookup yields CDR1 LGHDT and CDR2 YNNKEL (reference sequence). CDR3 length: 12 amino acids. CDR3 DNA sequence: TGTGCCAGCAGCCTACTTAACTATGGCTACACCTTC. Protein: CASSLLNYGYTF.

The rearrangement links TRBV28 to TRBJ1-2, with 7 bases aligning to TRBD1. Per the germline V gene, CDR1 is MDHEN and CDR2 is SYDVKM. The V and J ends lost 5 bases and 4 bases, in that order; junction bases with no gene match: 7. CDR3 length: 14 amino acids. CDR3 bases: TGTGCCAGCAGTGCGATAGGGGGCATCTATGGCTACACCTTC. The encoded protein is CASSAIGGIYGYTF.

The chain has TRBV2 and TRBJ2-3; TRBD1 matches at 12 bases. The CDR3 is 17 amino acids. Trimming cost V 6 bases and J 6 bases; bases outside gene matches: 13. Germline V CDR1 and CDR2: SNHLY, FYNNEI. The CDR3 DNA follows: TGTGCCAGCAGAAAAATGCCGGGACAGGGGGCCGGTGATACGCAGTATTTT. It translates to CASRKMPGQGAGDTQYF.

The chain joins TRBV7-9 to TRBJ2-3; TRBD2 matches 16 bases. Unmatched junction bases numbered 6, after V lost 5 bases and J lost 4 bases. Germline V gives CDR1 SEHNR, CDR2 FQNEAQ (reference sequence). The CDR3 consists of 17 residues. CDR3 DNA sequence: TGTGCCAGCAGCAGCGGGACTAGCGGGAGGGAGGCAGATACGCAGTATTTT. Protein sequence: CASSSGTSGREADTQYF.

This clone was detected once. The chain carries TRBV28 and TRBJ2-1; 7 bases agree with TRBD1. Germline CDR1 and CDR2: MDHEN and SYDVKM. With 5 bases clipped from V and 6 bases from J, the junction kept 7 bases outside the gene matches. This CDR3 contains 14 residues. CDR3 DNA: TGTGCCAGCAGTCAAGGACAGGCCTCCAATGAGCAGTTCTTC. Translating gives CASSQGQASNEQFF.

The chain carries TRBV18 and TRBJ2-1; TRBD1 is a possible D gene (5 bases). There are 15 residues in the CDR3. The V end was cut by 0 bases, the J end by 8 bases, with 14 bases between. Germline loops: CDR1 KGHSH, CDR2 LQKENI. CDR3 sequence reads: CASSPPSRKGDEQFF. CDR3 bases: TGTGCCAGCTCACCACCGTCCAGGAAAGGGGATGAGCAGTTCTTC.

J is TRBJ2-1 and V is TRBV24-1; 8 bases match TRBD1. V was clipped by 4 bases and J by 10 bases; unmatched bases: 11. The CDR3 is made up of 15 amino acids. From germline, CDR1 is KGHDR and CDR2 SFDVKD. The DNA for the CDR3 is TGTGCCACCAGTGAACCGGGACAGGCTCTGGGGGAGCAGTTCTTC. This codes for CATSEPGQALGEQFF.

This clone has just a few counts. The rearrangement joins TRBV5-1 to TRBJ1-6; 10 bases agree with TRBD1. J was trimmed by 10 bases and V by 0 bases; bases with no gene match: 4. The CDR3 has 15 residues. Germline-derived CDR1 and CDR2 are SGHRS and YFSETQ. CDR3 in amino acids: CASSLAGTGESPLHF. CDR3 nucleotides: TGCGCCAGCAGCTTGGCCGGGACAGGGGAATCACCCCTCCACTTT.

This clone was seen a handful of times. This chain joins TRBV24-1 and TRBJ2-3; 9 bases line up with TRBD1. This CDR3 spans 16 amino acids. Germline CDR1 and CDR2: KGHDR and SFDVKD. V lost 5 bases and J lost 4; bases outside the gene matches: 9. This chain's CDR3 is CATSARTGGRPDTQYF. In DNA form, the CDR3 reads TGTGCCACCAGTGCTCGCACAGGGGGCAGGCCAGATACGCAGTATTTT.

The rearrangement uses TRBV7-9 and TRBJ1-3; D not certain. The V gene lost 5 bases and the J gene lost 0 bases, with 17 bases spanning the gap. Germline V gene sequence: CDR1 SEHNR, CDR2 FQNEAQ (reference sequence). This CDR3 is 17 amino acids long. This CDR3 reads CASSPPGEGNSGNTIYF. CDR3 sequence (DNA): TGTGCCAGCAGCCCTCCCGGGGAAGGCAACTCTGGAAACACCATATATTTT.

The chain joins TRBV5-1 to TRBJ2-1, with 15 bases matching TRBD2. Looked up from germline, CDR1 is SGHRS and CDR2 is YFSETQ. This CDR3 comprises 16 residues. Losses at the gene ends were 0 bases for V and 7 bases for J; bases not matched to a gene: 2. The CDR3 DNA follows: TGCGCCAGCAGCTTGGTAGGGACTAGCGGGAGGAATGAGCAGTTCTTC. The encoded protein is CASSLVGTSGRNEQFF.

For the CDR3, the DNA is TGTGCCAGCAGGACACCGGGACAGGGTCTTTGGGATACGCAGTATTTT. It codes for CASRTPGQGLWDTQYF. The V gene is TRBV28, the J gene TRBJ2-3; 9 bases line up with TRBD1. Germline loops: CDR1 MDHEN, CDR2 SYDVKM. V was pared by 6 bases and J by 6 bases, with 13 bases of the junction left unmatched. CDR3 length: 16 residues. The complete variable domain, with remaining parts taken from reference TRBV28 and TRBJ2-3, reads DVKVTQSSRYLVKRTGEKVFLECVQDMDHENMFWYRQDPGLGLRLIYFSYDVKMKEKGDIPEGYSVSREKKERFSLILESASTNQTSMYLCASRTPGQGLWDTQYFGPGTRLTVL.

The CDR3 is CSVGRTGADTQYF. The CDR3 nucleotides read TGCAGCGTTGGTCGAACAGGGGCAGATACGCAGTATTTT. The chain recombines TRBV29-1 with TRBJ2-3, with 7 bases aligning to TRBD1. The germline V gene has CDR1 SQVTM and CDR2 ANQGSEA. The CDR3 has 13 amino acids. V lost 4 bases to trimming and J lost 4 bases; unmatched junction nucleotides: 5.

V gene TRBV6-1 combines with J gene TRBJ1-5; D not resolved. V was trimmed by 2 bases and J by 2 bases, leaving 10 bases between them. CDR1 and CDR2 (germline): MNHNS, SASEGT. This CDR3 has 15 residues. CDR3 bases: TGTGCCAGCAGTGAAATCGGTGGAGGCAATCAGCCCCAGCATTTT. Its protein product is CASSEIGGGNQPQHF.